What follows is one T cell receptor (beta chain) and its context. Its recognized antigen is unknown. It has no much larger one-base neighbor in the sample; base qualities were not kept. Library preparation was by 5' RACE. Sequencing instrument: Illumina HiSeq 2500. A second PCR of about 6 to 11 cycles was run with a J-beta primer mix and a sample-barcoded 5' primer. Each TCR beta cDNA molecule received a unique molecular identifier from a template-switch 5' adaptor carrying 12 random nucleotides. Each sample yielded at least 3 million CDR3-containing paired-end reads. First-strand cDNA synthesis was performed from all RNA using the Mint cDNA synthesis kit, with priming by a TRBC-specific oligonucleotide. Following uracil-DNA glycosylase treatment, all cDNA underwent a first 18-cycle PCR with the universal primers M1SS and BC2_uni_R. The authors processed their data as follows. Normalization of each sample was performed by random selection of 1 million high-quality reads, each carrying a distinct molecular identifier. Instead of being binned into consensus sequences, reads that shared molecular identifiers were thrown out. CDR3 identification, clonotype clustering and error correction used MiTCR with a Q25 quality threshold and the strictest error-elimination algorithm. A nonparametric unseen species model with Euler transformation was used to estimate a lower bound on total TCR beta diversity. Using fastp trimming at Q25 and MiXCR clonotype assembly, TCRdb reanalyzed the public sequencing data and kept in-frame beta chains. All rows with the same CDR3 protein become a single entry with the most common DNA and genes. TCRdb's processing, not the authors' own work, is the source of the V and J calls. The sample table contains fewer than 1.5 million distinct CDR3 sequences; only one count was recorded for 35% to 45% of them. Clones ranked in the top ten supply approximately 7.9% of the sample.

The data derive from a study of blood T cells in healthy people across ages (dated by TCRdb to about 2015). Study-level background: In model experiments, template switching captured roughly one uniquely barcoded TCR beta cDNA molecule for every two T cells. Using deep sequencing normalized with unique cDNA molecular identifiers, the study measured how TCR beta repertoire diversity changes with age. Four age groups were formed from the donors: young (average roughly 15 years), middle-aged (around 41), aged (roughly 59) and long-lived (more than 75). Donors of different ages were randomly distributed across sequencing lanes to avoid experimental bias. Two additional independent replicas of 1 million unique cDNA reads from the same blood draw were analyzed for two donors (one aged 18 to 30 and one aged 80 or older). The investigation overall reported the following: Since profiling was done on bulk unsorted PBMCs, naive and antigen-experienced compartments could not be conclusively compared. Estimates of total diversity based on one million sequenced T cells were considered lower bounds and underestimates. The CMV infection status of donors was not known, potentially confounding age-related changes in expanded clonotypes. The long-lived group showed more naive CD4+ T cells, fewer expanded clones and increased TCR diversity than the aged group, suggesting age selection. Observed TCR beta diversity per million T cells fell roughly linearly with age, and a significant reduction was already apparent by age around 39. The percentage of naive T cells measured by flow cytometry correlated strongly with observed TCR beta diversity.

The CDR3 contains 14 residues, cysteine and phenylalanine counted. The DNA shown is the 42-base CDR3, in frame from base 1. The V and J ends are trimmed by 7 bases and 3 bases, leaving 16 bases between them. For CDR1 and CDR2, the germline V gene lists MDHEN and SYDVKM. The approximately 40 donors, aged about 6 to 95 years, were systemically healthy Caucasian individuals from Russia. Each donor gave 8 to 10 milliliters of peripheral blood, collected into EDTA-treated Vacutainer tubes. PBMCs were isolated by Ficoll-Paque density-gradient centrifugation, with at least 6 million obtained per sample. Total RNA was extracted from PBMCs with Trizol reagent, with at least 6 micrograms obtained per sample. For every donor, an aliquot of PBMCs went through flow cytometry to measure the percentages of naive CD45RAhigh/CD27high T cells.

The specimen was blood. The chain was built from TRBV28 and TRBJ2-7; the best D guess is TRBD2, with 6 bases matching. The sequence was obtained from a woman in her late teens or twenties in good health. CDR3 region: CASTFRDLDYEQYF. The DNA is TGTGCCAGCACCTTCCGGGACTTAGACTACGAGCAGTACTTC.